One and the same sample provided the 19 T cell receptor beta chains below, sequenced in a study of shared clonotypes between healthy human individuals. CD8 cells classed as naive were CD45RO-negative and positively selected for CCR7, excluding terminally differentiated effector memory CD45RA+ cells. TCRdb's table, derived via immunoSEQ multiplex PCR, lists solely in-frame clones and lacks some. The top ten clones hold 1% to 1.5% of a sample with nearly 2 million clones, approximately 94% of them seen once. The sample taken for sequencing was naive CD8+ T cells sorted from blood. These receptors were collected from a young man in good health.

The chain recombines TRBV10-1 with TRBJ1-2; 10 bases agree with TRBD1. V shed 7 bases and J 2 bases; nucleotides not matched to a gene: 4. This CDR3 has 14 amino acids. Germline V lookup: CDR1 WNHNN, CDR2 SYGVQD (reference sequence). The DNA for the CDR3 is TGCGCCAGCATAGGACAGGGGGGGAACTATGGCTACACCTTC. Protein product: CASIGQGGNYGYTF.

The CDR3 nucleotides read TGTGCCAGCAGTCCCGGACAGGGAGACCAGCCCCAGCATTTT. Protein product: CASSPGQGDQPQHF. This chain connects TRBV27 to TRBJ1-5, with 8 positions matching TRBD1. The germline V gene has CDR1 MNHEY and CDR2 SMNVEV (reference sequence). The CDR3 has 14 amino acids. V lost 5 bases and J lost 7; bases outside the gene matches: 7.

The genes are TRBV2 and TRBJ2-3; D is ambiguous. Trimming shortened V by 2 bases and J by 2 bases, and 8 bases separated the two germline ends. The CDR3 runs 14 residues. Germline assignment: CDR1 SNHLY and CDR2 FYNNEI. This chain's CDR3 is CASSETNPTDTQYF. CDR3 bases: TGTGCCAGCAGTGAAACGAATCCCACAGATACGCAGTATTTT.

The chain employs TRBV6-1 and TRBJ2-1, with D perhaps matching TRBD2 (7 bases). CDR1 is MNHNS, CDR2 SASEGT, per germline. The V gene lost 0 bases and the J gene lost 9 bases, with 15 bases spanning the gap. The CDR3 covers 15 residues. This CDR3 reads CASSEAGGPSVEQFF. The DNA of the CDR3 is TGTGCCAGCAGTGAAGCGGGGGGGCCTTCCGTTGAGCAGTTCTTC.

The CDR3 region is CASRPGTGINYGYTF. In nucleotides, the CDR3 is TGTGCCAGCAGACCCGGGACAGGGATCAACTATGGCTACACCTTC. This chain uses TRBV13 with TRBJ1-2; 9 bases fit TRBD1. V lost 6 bases and J lost 2; bases outside the gene matches: 7. Germline V gene lookup returns CDR1 PRHDT and CDR2 FYEKMQ (reference sequence). The CDR3 covers 15 residues.

CDR3 sequence (DNA): TGTGCCAGCAGCGTAGAACGGGGGGTATCTAGCACAGATACGCAGTATTTT. It specifies CASSVERGVSSTDTQYF. The V gene is TRBV9, the J gene TRBJ2-3; 7 nucleotides match TRBD2. The junction had 7 bases not matched to a gene; V was cut back by 0 bases and J by 0 bases. CDR3 length: 17 residues. Germline V CDR1 and CDR2: SGDLS, YYNGEE.

This clone was detected once. The chain combines TRBV21-1 with TRBJ2-1; TRBD2, the table's D call, was not compared with the DNA. TRBV21-1 is recorded as a pseudogene. CDR3 length: 16 residues. CDR3 amino acids: CASSNRGTSVGYEQFF. The CDR3 DNA follows: TGTGCCAGCAGCAATCGCGGGACTAGCGTGGGGTATGAGCAGTTCTTC.

As regards this clone: Other DNA sequences in the sample encode the same CDR3. The V and J genes are TRBV5-1 and TRBJ1-1; D unresolved. This CDR3 has 14 residues. V lost 0 bases, J lost 2 bases, and 8 bases lay in between. Looked up from germline, CDR1 is SGHRS and CDR2 is YFSETQ. The CDR3 sequence: CASSLGRLNTEAFF. CDR3 nucleotide sequence: TGCGCCAGCAGCTTGGGGAGACTAAACACTGAAGCTTTCTTT.

The rearrangement uses TRBV6-1 and TRBJ2-7; the D gene is possibly TRBD1 (5 bases). CDR3 length equals 15 residues. Germline lookup yields CDR1 MNHNS and CDR2 SASEGT. V was cut by 5 bases and J by 0 bases, with 14 bases left in between. CDR3: CASSSTDSYSYEQYF. The CDR3 DNA reads as TGTGCCAGCAGTTCGACAGATAGCTACTCCTACGAGCAGTACTTC.

V gene TRBV27 combines with J gene TRBJ2-7; D is undetermined. CDR1 is MNHEY and CDR2 is SMNVEV in the germline V gene (reference sequence). The CDR3 length is 14 residues. The V and J ends lost 2 bases and 5 bases respectively, with 13 bases between them. CDR3 coding DNA: TGTGCCAGCAGTTTAGGGATCCCATCCCACGAGCAGTACTTC. It codes for CASSLGIPSHEQYF.

The V call is TRBV11-2, the J call TRBJ2-1; 11 bases align to TRBD2. CDR1 is SGHAT, CDR2 FQNNGV, per germline. The ends lost 5 bases at V and 4 bases at J; junction bases unmatched: 4. The CDR3 runs to 15 residues. The CDR3 here is CASSAGTSGYNEQFF. Here the CDR3 DNA reads TGTGCCAGCAGCGCCGGGACTAGCGGATACAATGAGCAGTTCTTC.

This sequence joins TRBV5-4 and TRBJ2-3; 7 positions agree with TRBD1. Looked up from germline, CDR1 is SGHNT and CDR2 is YYREEE (reference sequence). This CDR3 has 15 amino acids. V was pared by 0 bases and J by 2 bases, with 3 bases of the junction left unmatched. CDR3 loop: CASSLGDSDTDTQYF. CDR3 in DNA: TGTGCCAGCAGCTTGGGGGACAGCGACACAGATACGCAGTATTTT. Complete variable domain (other parts from reference TRBV5-4 and TRBJ2-3): ETGVTQSPTHLIKTRGQQVTLRCSSQSGHNTVSWYQQALGQGPQFIFQYYREEENGRGNFPPRFSGLQFPNYSSELNVNALELDDSALYLCASSLGDSDTDTQYFGPGTRLTVL.

The chain has TRBV10-1 and TRBJ2-2; weak D call: TRBD1 (6 bases). This CDR3 is built from 18 residues. Germline CDR1 WNHNN, CDR2 SYGVQD (reference sequence). The V end lost 0 bases, the J end lost 6 bases, and 20 bases lay between the germline ends. The CDR3, as DNA: TGCGCCAGCAGTGAGTCGGAGTTGGGGGCGGTTGGCCCCGGGGAGCTGTTTTTT. This codes for CASSESELGAVGPGELFF.

The chain carries TRBV7-2 and TRBJ1-2, with D maybe TRBD1 (6 bases). The CDR3 length is 13 residues. V was shortened by 5 bases and J by 6 bases, with 13 bases between the two germline ends. Germline assignment: CDR1 SGHTA and CDR2 FQGNSA. Here the CDR3 reads CASSPGAGNGYTF. Here the CDR3 DNA reads TGTGCCAGCAGCCCAGGGGCGGGAAATGGCTACACCTTC.

The V and J genes are TRBV6-6 and TRBJ2-7, with D tentatively TRBD1 (5 bases). The V end lost 1 base, the J end lost 3 bases, and 10 bases lay between the germline ends. Per germline, CDR1 MNHNY and CDR2 SVGAGI (reference sequence). The CDR3 extends over 14 amino acids. CDR3 DNA sequence: TGTGCCAGCAGTTACTACCCGGACAACTACGAGCAGTACTTC. Translation: CASSYYPDNYEQYF.

This chain connects TRBV30 to TRBJ2-5; 8 nucleotides align to TRBD2. Germline values: CDR1 GTSNPN, CDR2 SVGIG (reference sequence). The CDR3 is 13 residues long. Unmatched junction bases numbered 2, after V lost 1 base and J lost 4 bases. The CDR3 nucleotides read TGTGCCTGGAGTGAGCTAGCGGGAGAGACCCAGTACTTC. Translation: CAWSELAGETQYF.

V and J are TRBV5-4 and TRBJ2-5, with D unresolved. V lost 2 bases, J lost 3 bases, and 11 bases lay in between. Germline V gene sequence: CDR1 SGHNT, CDR2 YYREEE (reference sequence). The CDR3 consists of 14 residues. CDR3 sequence reads: CASSFSLVEETQYF. The CDR3 DNA is TGTGCCAGCAGCTTTTCCCTAGTTGAAGAGACCCAGTACTTC.

The CDR3 loop is CSVEDRGPTGTGQYF. The CDR3 nucleotides are TGCAGCGTTGAAGATCGGGGACCCACCGGGACGGGCCAGTACTTC. V usage is TRBV29-1 and J usage is TRBJ2-5, with D tentatively TRBD1 or TRBD2 (5 bases each). Germline CDR1 is SQVTM and CDR2 is ANQGSEA. This CDR3 has 15 residues. With 0 bases removed from V and 10 bases from J, the gap between germline ends came to 21 bases.

This chain links TRBV13 with TRBJ2-7; TRBD1 aligns across 9 bases. V was clipped by 5 bases and J by 2 bases; unmatched bases: 4. This CDR3 has 14 residues. CDR1 PRHDT and CDR2 FYEKMQ come from the germline V gene (reference sequence). The DNA of the CDR3 is TGTGCCAGCAGCCCTCGACAGGGGGCCTACGAGCAGTACTTC. Protein product: CASSPRQGAYEQYF.